These T cell receptor beta chains were read from a single sample in a study of control samples from healthy donors and cancer patients. Some clones are missing from TCRdb's copy, which holds only in-frame ones; the method was immunoSEQ multiplex PCR. Of tens of thousands of clones in the sample, 82% were seen once. The source material was PBMCs. Every receptor here comes from a man aged 60-69 years with colorectal cancer. The CDR3 runs from the conserved cysteine through the conserved F or W.

length	V	CDR3
15	TRBV19	CASSIGQRTNYGYTF
15	TRBV5-1	CASSPTDREGSEAFF
15	TRBV18	CASSPPMRGGNEQFF
14	TRBV10-3	CAISEGTGGTEAFF
14	TRBV27	CASSLKFGDYGYTF
18	TRBV5-8	CASSLESGSLATNEKLFF
18	TRBV24-1	CATSDPPGGGQPTETQYF
15	TRBV5-1	CASSQLQGRSYEQYF
15	TRBV10-2	CATRDVGGASETQYF
15	TRBV6-5	CASSAAQGSNTEAFF
17	TRBV5-1	CASSQSAGYATNEKLFF
14	TRBV9	CASSVPGEGTEAFF
15	TRBV3-1/TRBV3-2	CASSQVATGSGGYTF
14	TRBV21-1	CASSKARGGYEQYF
15	TRBV9	CASSVEGVGNSPLHF
15	TRBV19	CASRGLLGKAQPQHF
15	TRBV6-5	CASSNSQGSSSPLHF
14	TRBV5-1	CASSTLDFDSEAFF
15	TRBV24-1	CATSDLQTGQETQYF
13	TRBV29-1	CSVSTGVGDTQYF
12	TRBV6-1	CASSDLRVGYTF
13	TRBV3-1/TRBV3-2	CASSQGVSHEQFF
16	TRBV27	CASSLYGGGKVVELFF
15	TRBV10-3	CAISDPGPKNTEAFF
14	TRBV3-1/TRBV3-2	CASSIQGNNQPQHF
16	TRBV13	CASSRGPQGSDTEAFF
12	TRBV10-2	CASSDRSNIQYF
13	TRBV2	CASSEGTGYEQYF
16	TRBV10-3	CAISESGQLTDNEQFF
13	TRBV18	CASSPPIRHEAFF
16	TRBV4-3	CASSQAQTGDGNTIYF
14	TRBV11-2	CASWRDWATGELFF
18	TRBV19	CASGRRQPNLSGANVLTF
11	TRBV20-1	CSARFIGEQFF
16	TRBV3-1/TRBV3-2	CASSPRTTGANTEAFF
13	TRBV19	CASSILGGAGYTF
16	TRBV4-2	CASSPGVLTTKNIQYF
19	TRBV10-2	CASSVDAGGARKYQETQYF
15	TRBV3-1/TRBV3-2	CASSRLGGEGYGYTF
12	TRBV10-1	CASTGDGNTIYF
16	TRBV3-1/TRBV3-2	CASSQDYGSIPEKLFF